The source of this T cell receptor beta chain is a study of control samples from healthy donors and cancer patients. With 6 bases removed from V and 4 bases from J, the gap between germline ends came to 4 bases. Germline V gene lookup returns CDR1 SNHLY and CDR2 FYNNEI. The CDR3 has 11 amino acids. Assay used: immunoSEQ multiplex PCR; TCRdb lists only in-frame clones, some missing. This sample carries 91,000 or so clones, roughly 92% of them seen once, and the ten largest clones take around 0.92%. Input material: blood. The rearrangement joins TRBV2 to TRBJ1-5; D remains ambiguous. The clonotype was recovered from a woman younger than 45 in good health. In nucleotides, the CDR3 is TGTGCCAGCAGCGTAAATCAGCCCCAGCATTTT. Translated, it gives CASSVNQPQHF. The entire variable domain, with the rest obtained from reference TRBV2 and TRBJ1-5, is as follows: EPEVTQTPSHQVTQMGQEVILRCVPISNHLYFYWYRQILGQKVEFLVSFYNNEISEKSEIFDDQFSVERPDGSNFTLKIRSTKLEDSAMYFCASSVNQPQHFGDGTRLSIL.